Listed here are 2 T cell receptor beta chains from one sample, sequenced in a study of blood T cell repertoires in COVID-19. TCRdb's table, derived via immunoSEQ multiplex PCR, lists solely in-frame clones and lacks some. The sample shows approximately 120,000 clones, 75% to 85% of them seen only once. The sample taken for sequencing was peripheral blood. These receptor sequences come from a human donor in a cohort sampled during active COVID-19.

This sequence joins TRBV5-1 and TRBJ1-1, with D uncertain. Germline CDR1 SGHRS, CDR2 YFSETQ. V was pared by 7 bases and J by 1 base, with 5 bases between. The length of the CDR3 is 11 residues. The CDR3 nucleotides read TGCGCCAGCGGAGAGAACACTGAAGCTTTCTTT. Protein sequence: CASGENTEAFF.

On this clone: In the same sample, other DNA sequences code for this CDR3. V gene TRBV4-1 combines with J gene TRBJ2-2; no definite D call. The CDR3 has 14 residues. V was shortened by 1 base and J by 4 bases, with 7 bases between the two germline ends. Germline lookup yields CDR1 MGHRA and CDR2 YSYEKL. CDR3 in DNA: TGCGCCAGCAGCCAAGTAGGCGGCACCGGGGAGCTGTTTTTT. The encoded protein is CASSQVGGTGELFF.